What follows is one TCR beta chain and its context. It lacks a known antigen. No much larger clone is present one base from it, and per-base qualities are unavailable. The data were taken from a study of blood T cell repertoires in COVID-19 (dated by TCRdb to about 2020). With respect to the entire study: The collaborator samples originated in the United States, Italy and Spain and spanned the acute and convalescent phases of COVID-19. The repertoires were released in a freely available public database meant as a resource for research on the immune response to SARS-CoV-2. The samples were drawn from the first 160 participants of the ongoing ImmuneRACE study and from 950 to 1,500 subjects provided by 6 global collaborators. The material from the prospective study consisted of cDNA or gDNA derived from T cells, B-cell-depleted T cells, or PBMCs. Where HLA class I and class II types were available, the types were taken from metadata supplied by the sample provider, not from assay-based typing. The sample metadata nearly always contained a de-identified subject ID, COVID-19 status, age in years and sex. Deeply sampled blood TCRbeta repertoires from subjects exposed to, actively infected with, or recovered from COVID-19 were included in the dataset.

CDR1 is given as MNHEY and CDR2 as SVGAGI, both from the germline V gene. Spanning cysteine to phenylalanine, the CDR3 consists of 15 amino acids. The only DNA kept is the CDR3, 45 bases in frame from the first base. Trimming removed 3 bases from V and 2 bases from J; the gene matches leave 3 bases unexplained. At one collaborating source in Seattle, patients were enrolled during active infection and were followed longitudinally through the course of disease. Each collaborating institution followed its own protocols to collect whole blood in K2EDTA tubes. For TCRbeta analysis, collaborators shipped samples in one of three forms: frozen whole blood, isolated PBMCs, or DNA extracted from either of those sample types. TCRbeta CDR3 regions were amplified from genomic DNA using the immunoSEQ Assay, a bias-controlled multiplex PCR. The authors' pipeline ran thus. Within the assay, amplification of reference gene primers was used to estimate how many nucleated cells each sample contained. Sequence reads were collapsed and filtered to measure the absolute abundance of every unique TCRbeta CDR3 rearrangement. For each sample, productive Simpson clonality was calculated as the square root of Simpson's diversity index across productive rearrangements. Drawn from immuneACCESS, this table holds only the in-frame rearrangements with V and J called that TCRdb kept. Clones are partly lost; checked studies trace under half to an unresolved V gene and leave the rest unexplained. V and J calls and clone size are those listed in that table; D and trimming were worked out from the DNA. Here the sample has about 120,000 clones; around 90% occur a single time. The ten largest clonotypes hold around 4% of the sample.

General conclusions and limits of the study: How much clinical and demographic metadata was included differed by source and by participant, and the metadata was provided uncurated.

The V gene is TRBV6-5 and the J gene is TRBJ2-2, with TRBD1 matching 7 junction bases. The origin of this receptor is a woman aged 55-70 years with COVID-19, enrolled during active disease. Material for sequencing was peripheral blood. The nucleotides read TGTGCCAGCAGTTATGGGACAGCTAACACCGGGGAGCTGTTTTTT. Its product reads: CASSYGTANTGELFF.